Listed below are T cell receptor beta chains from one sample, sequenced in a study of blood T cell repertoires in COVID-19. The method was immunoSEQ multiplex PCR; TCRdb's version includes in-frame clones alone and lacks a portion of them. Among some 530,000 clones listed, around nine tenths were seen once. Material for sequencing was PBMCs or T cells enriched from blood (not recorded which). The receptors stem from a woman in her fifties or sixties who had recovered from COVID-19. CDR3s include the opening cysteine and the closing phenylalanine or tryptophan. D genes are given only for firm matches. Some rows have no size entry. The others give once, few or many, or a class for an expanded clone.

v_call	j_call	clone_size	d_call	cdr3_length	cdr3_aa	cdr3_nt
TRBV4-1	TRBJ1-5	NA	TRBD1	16	CASSQDQDRGNQPQHF	TGCGCCAGCAGCCAAGATCAGGACAGGGGAAATCAGCCCCAGCATTTT
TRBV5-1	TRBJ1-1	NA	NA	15	CASSFNTPGNTEAFF	TGCGCCAGCAGCTTCAACACCCCAGGGAACACTGAAGCTTTCTTT
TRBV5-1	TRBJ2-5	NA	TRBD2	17	CASSLARGGGAWKTQYF	TGCGCCAGCAGCTTGGCCCGGGGGGGAGGCGCCTGGAAGACCCAGTACTTC
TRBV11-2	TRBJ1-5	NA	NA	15	CASSLGGRSNQPQHF	TGTGCCAGCAGCCTCGGGGGTCGTAGCAATCAGCCCCAGCATTTT
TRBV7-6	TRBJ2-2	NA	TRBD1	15	CASSSGQGNTGELFF	TGTGCCAGCAGCTCTGGACAGGGAAACACCGGGGAGCTGTTTTTT
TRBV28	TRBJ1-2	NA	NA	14	CASSLGTHNYGYTF	TGTGCCAGCAGTTTAGGGACACATAACTATGGCTACACCTTC
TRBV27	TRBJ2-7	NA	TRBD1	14	CASSRDRGQYEQYF	TGTGCCTCCTCTCGGGACAGGGGGCAATACGAGCAGTACTTC
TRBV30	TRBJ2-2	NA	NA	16	CAWKRGGPRGTGELFF	TGTGCCTGGAAGAGGGGGGGCCCTCGGGGCACCGGGGAGCTGTTTTTT
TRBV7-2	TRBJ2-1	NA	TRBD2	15	CASSFLAGVNNEQFF	TGTGCCAGCAGCTTCCTAGCGGGGGTCAACAATGAGCAGTTCTTC
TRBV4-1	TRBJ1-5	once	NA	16	CASSQESGYSNQPQHF	TGCGCCAGCAGCCAAGAATCAGGGTATAGCAATCAGCCCCAGCATTTT
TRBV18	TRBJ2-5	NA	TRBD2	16	CASSPLAGGSEETQYF	TGTGCCAGCTCACCACTAGCGGGGGGCTCTGAAGAGACCCAGTACTTC
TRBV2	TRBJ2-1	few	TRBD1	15	CASSEEGTAYNEQFF	TGTGCCAGCAGTGAAGAGGGGACAGCTTACAATGAGCAGTTCTTC
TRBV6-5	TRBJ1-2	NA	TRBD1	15	CASPPQGQATYGYTF	TGTGCCAGTCCCCCCCAGGGACAGGCCACCTATGGCTACACCTTC
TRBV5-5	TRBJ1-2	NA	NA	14	CASSLVGVGYGYTF	TGTGCCAGCAGCTTGGTAGGGGTTGGCTATGGCTACACCTTC
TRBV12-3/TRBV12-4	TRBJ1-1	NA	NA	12	CASSPGRVEAFF	TGTGCCAGCAGTCCCGGTCGGGTAGAAGCTTTCTTT
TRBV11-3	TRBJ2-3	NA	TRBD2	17	CASSGSGGAPWPDTQYF	TGTGCCAGCAGCGGTAGCGGGGGGGCCCCCTGGCCAGATACGCAGTATTTT
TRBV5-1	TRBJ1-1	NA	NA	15	CASSPLGTGFSEAFF	NA
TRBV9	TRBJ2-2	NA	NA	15	CASSPSGNTLGELFF	TGTGCCAGCAGCCCTAGTGGCAATACCCTGGGGGAGCTGTTTTTT
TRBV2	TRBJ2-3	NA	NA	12	CASSPSGIQSYF	TGTGCCAGCAGTCCCTCCGGGATTCAGTCGTATTTT
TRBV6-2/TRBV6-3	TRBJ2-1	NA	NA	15	CASSSQESSYNEQFF	TGTGCCAGCAGTTCACAGGAAAGCTCCTACAATGAGCAGTTCTTC
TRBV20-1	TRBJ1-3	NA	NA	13	CSASTGSGNTIYF	TGCAGTGCTAGTACAGGCTCTGGAAACACCATATATTTT
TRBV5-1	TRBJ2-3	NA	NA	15	CASSLGTYVTDTQYF	TGCGCCAGCAGCTTGGGGACATACGTGACAGATACGCAGTATTTT
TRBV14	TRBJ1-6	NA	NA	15	CASSRRGTRDSPLHF	TGTGCCAGCAGCCGCAGGGGCACCAGGGATTCACCCCTCCACTTT
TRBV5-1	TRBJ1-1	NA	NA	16	CASSKQGLSMNTEAFF	TGCGCCAGCAGCAAACAGGGCTTATCAATGAACACTGAAGCTTTCTTT
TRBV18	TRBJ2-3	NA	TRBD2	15	CASSPRTSGEDTQYF	TGCGCCAGCTCACCGCGGACTAGCGGGGAAGATACGCAGTATTTT
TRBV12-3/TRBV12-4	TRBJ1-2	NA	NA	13	CASSFLANYGYTF	TGTGCCAGCAGTTTCCTCGCTAACTATGGCTACACCTTC
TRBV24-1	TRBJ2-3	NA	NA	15	CATSDPPTGTDTQYF	TGTGCCACCAGTGACCCCCCCACAGGAACAGATACGCAGTATTTT
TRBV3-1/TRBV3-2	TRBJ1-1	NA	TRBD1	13	CASSQDGDRAAFF	TGTGCCAGCAGCCAAGATGGGGACAGGGCAGCTTTCTTT
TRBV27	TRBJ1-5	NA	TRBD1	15	CASSPGTGEDQPQHF	TGTGCCAGCAGTCCCGGGACAGGGGAGGATCAGCCCCAGCATTTT
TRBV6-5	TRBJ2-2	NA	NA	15	CATPTGHQNTGELFF	TGTGCCACGCCAACAGGGCACCAAAACACCGGGGAGCTGTTTTTT
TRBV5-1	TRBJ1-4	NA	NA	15	CASSLGVGGNEKLFF	TGCGCCAGCAGCTTGGGAGTCGGAGGGAATGAAAAACTGTTTTTT
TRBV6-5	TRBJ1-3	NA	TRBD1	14	CASSRDSSGNTIYF	TGTGCCAGCAGTCGGGACAGCTCTGGAAACACCATATATTTT
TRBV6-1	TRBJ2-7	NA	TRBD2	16	CASSEGLAKSSYEQYF	TGTGCCAGCAGTGAAGGACTAGCGAAGAGCTCCTACGAGCAGTACTTC
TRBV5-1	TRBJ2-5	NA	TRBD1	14	CASSHQGAGETQYF	TGCGCCAGCAGCCACCAGGGGGCGGGAGAGACCCAGTACTTC
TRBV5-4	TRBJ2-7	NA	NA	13	CASSFETSYEQYF	TGTGCCAGCAGCTTCGAAACTTCCTACGAGCAGTACTTC
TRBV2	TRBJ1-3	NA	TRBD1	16	CASGRTGSISGNTIYF	TGTGCCAGCGGAAGGACAGGATCCATCTCTGGAAACACCATATATTTT
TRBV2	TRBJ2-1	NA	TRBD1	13	CACYLGGLNEQFF	TGTGCCTGTTACTTAGGGGGCCTAAATGAGCAGTTCTTC
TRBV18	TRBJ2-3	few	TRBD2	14	CASSQLAETDTQYF	TGTGCCAGCTCACAACTAGCGGAAACAGATACGCAGTATTTT
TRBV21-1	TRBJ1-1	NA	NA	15	CASGHRTATGTEAFF	TGTGCCAGCGGTCACCGGACAGCCACCGGCACTGAAGCTTTCTTT
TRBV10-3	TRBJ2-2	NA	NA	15	CATLQGRTNTGELFF	TGTGCCACGCTACAGGGGAGGACGAACACCGGGGAGCTGTTTTTT
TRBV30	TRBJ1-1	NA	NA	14	CAWDPGFMNTEAFF	TGTGCCTGGGACCCAGGATTCATGAACACTGAAGCTTTCTTT
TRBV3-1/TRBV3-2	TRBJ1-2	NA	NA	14	CASSHWQGHYGYTF	TGTGCCAGCAGCCACTGGCAGGGCCACTATGGCTACACCTTC
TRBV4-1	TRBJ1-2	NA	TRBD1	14	CASSRTGDIYGYTF	TGCGCCAGCAGCCGGACAGGGGACATCTATGGCTACACCTTC
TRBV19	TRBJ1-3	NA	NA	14	CASSISGTGNTIYF	TGTGCCAGTAGTATATCAGGGACTGGAAACACCATATATTTT
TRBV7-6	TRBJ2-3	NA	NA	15	CASSLGAGVTDTQYF	TGTGCCAGCAGCTTAGGGGCAGGGGTGACAGATACGCAGTATTTT
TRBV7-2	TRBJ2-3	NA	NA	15	CASSLRGGGTDTQYF	TGTGCCAGCAGCTTACGGGGTGGGGGCACAGATACGCAGTATTTT
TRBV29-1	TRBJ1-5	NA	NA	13	CSVAGTGNQPQHF	TGCAGCGTTGCAGGCACTGGGAATCAGCCCCAGCATTTT